One and the same sample provided the 6 T cell receptor beta chains below, sequenced in a study of cytomegalovirus exposure and HLA in healthy donors (dated by TCRdb to about 2017). Receptor libraries were prepared by the immunoSEQ multiplex PCR assay. For the multiplex PCR, a mixture combining 60 forward primers for TCR Vbeta segments and 13 reverse primers for TCR Jbeta segments was used. Imported from immuneACCESS, the table was reduced by TCRdb to in-frame sequences with V and J called. These copies leave out some clones; in studies compared against another copy, an unresolved V gene accounts for under half, and the cause of the remainder is not known. This sample is represented by approximately 150,000 clones; roughly 62% of them were singletons. The ten largest clones capture approximately 1.7% of the sample. Sequencing used PBMCs. The receptors here all came from a male donor in good health and CMV-seronegative.

This clone was detected a few times. The chain carries TRBV19 and TRBJ1-5; possible D gene TRBD1, 5 bases. CDR1 LNHDA and CDR2 SQIVND come from the germline V gene (reference sequence). CDR3 length: 15 residues. Trimming removed 0 bases from V and 6 bases from J, with 12 bases in between. Here the CDR3 DNA reads TGTGCCAGTAGTATAGATAGTACGGGGGGTCAGCCCCAGCATTTT. Translated, it gives CASSIDSTGGQPQHF. The full variable domain, with the rest looked up from reference TRBV19 and TRBJ1-5, is DGGITQSPKYLFRKEGQNVTLSCEQNLNHDAMYWYRQDPGQGLRLIYYSQIVNDFQKGDIAEGYSVSREKKESFPLTVTSAQKNPTAFYLCASSIDSTGGQPQHFGDGTRLSIL.

The DNA for the CDR3 is TGTGCCAGCAGCGGGAGGGGTACTGAAGCTTTCTTT. Translating gives CASSGRGTEAFF. This chain uses TRBV11-2 with TRBJ1-1; TRBD1 is a possible D gene (5 bases). The CDR3 is made up of 12 amino acids. V lost 5 bases to trimming and J lost 5 bases, with 9 bases between them. Germline V CDR1 and CDR2: SGHAT, FQNNGV.

The rearrangement joins TRBV6-1 to TRBJ2-1, with 7 bases lining up with TRBD1. The germline gives CDR1 MNHNS, CDR2 SASEGT. This CDR3 is 12 amino acids long. Written as DNA, the CDR3 is TGTGCAACGGACAGGACCCTCAATGAGCAGTTCTTC. This codes for CATDRTLNEQFF.

Only a few counts were recorded for this clone. The chain has TRBV7-9 and TRBJ1-5, with D possibly TRBD1 on 6 matching bases. CDR3 size: 15 residues. V dropped 4 bases and J dropped 1 base, with 11 bases sitting between them. Looked up from germline, CDR1 is SEHNR and CDR2 is FQNEAQ (reference sequence). DNA for the CDR3: TGTGCCAGCAGCTCCCAGGACAGCAGCAATCAGCCCCAGCATTTT. It encodes CASSSQDSSNQPQHF.

This clone was found a few times. The V call is TRBV7-9, the J call TRBJ2-1; 8 positions agree with TRBD2. CDR3 length: 14 residues. V lost 10 bases to trimming and J lost 8 bases; unmatched junction nucleotides: 13. Germline V lookup: CDR1 SEHNR, CDR2 FQNEAQ (reference sequence). The CDR3 region is CATSGGSMFDEQFF. The CDR3 DNA follows: TGTGCCACCTCGGGGGGGTCAATGTTCGATGAGCAGTTCTTC.

The rearrangement joins TRBV7-9 to TRBJ2-1, with D perhaps TRBD1 (6 bases). CDR3 length: 13 amino acids. Germline-derived CDR1 and CDR2 are SEHNR and FQNEAQ (reference sequence). V lost 1 base, J lost 8 bases, and 9 bases lay in between. The CDR3 DNA reads as TGTGCCAGCAGCTTAGTTTCAGGGGATGAGCAGTTCTTC. Protein: CASSLVSGDEQFF.